These T cell receptor beta chains were read from a single sample in a study of brain T cells in children with intractable seizures. Only in-frame clones appear in the TCRdb table, and some are missing; sequencing was by immunoSEQ multiplex PCR. The table has 95,000 to 120,000 clones, 94% seen once. The specimen was peripheral blood, collected at surgery. These receptors all come from a boy in the first two years of life with hemimegalencephaly and intractable seizures. Each CDR3 is given with its conserved first and last residue. D genes are given only for firm matches. Expanded clones are given a class, and other clones once, few, many or no size at all.

clone_size d_call j_call v_call cdr3_aa cdr3_nt
- - TRBJ2-5 TRBV5-1 CASSLTLPSYQTQYF TGCGCCAGCAGCTTGACCCTTCCTAGCTACCAGACCCAGTACTTC
- - TRBJ1-5 TRBV9 CASSVGPNQPQHF TGTGCCAGCAGCGTAGGTCCGAATCAGCCCCAGCATTTT
- - TRBJ2-3 TRBV4-1 CASSLGAGVTDTQYF TGCGCCAGCAGCCTCGGAGCGGGTGTCACAGATACGCAGTATTTT
- TRBD2 TRBJ2-5 TRBV6-1 CASSGPGLAARETQYF TGTGCCAGCAGTGGCCCGGGACTAGCGGCCCGGGAGACCCAGTACTTC
- - TRBJ1-6 TRBV27 CASSFGHGASNSPLHF TGTGCCAGCAGTTTCGGTCACGGGGCTAGTAATTCACCCCTCCACTTT
- TRBD2 TRBJ2-3 TRBV11-3 CASSLVSGRDTQYF TGTGCCAGCAGCTTAGTCAGCGGGAGGGATACGCAGTATTTT
- TRBD1 TRBJ1-5 TRBV19 CASTGEGNQPQHF TGTGCCTCGACAGGGGAGGGCAATCAGCCCCAGCATTTT
- - TRBJ2-1 TRBV9 CASSVGLGSYNEQFF TGTGCCAGCAGCGTAGGGTTAGGATCCTACAATGAGCAGTTCTTC
- - TRBJ1-3 TRBV3-1/TRBV3-2 CASSQGRGRMTGNTIYF TGTGCCAGCAGCCAAGGCCGTGGCAGGATGACTGGAAACACCATATATTTT
- - TRBJ2-1 TRBV29-1 CSVPRPHEQFF TGCAGCGTCCCCCGTCCCCACGAGCAGTTCTTC
- TRBD1 TRBJ2-4 TRBV2 CASREGQGKNIQYF TGTGCCAGCAGGGAGGGACAGGGTAAAAACATTCAGTACTTC
once TRBD2 TRBJ2-5 TRBV28 CASTSSGTETQYF TGTGCCAGCACTTCTAGCGGGACAGAGACCCAGTACTTC
- TRBD1 TRBJ1-6 TRBV28 CASRNRGWSYNSPLHF TGTGCCAGCAGGAACAGGGGTTGGTCTTATAATTCACCCCTCCACTTT
- - TRBJ2-7 TRBV7-9 CASSMVGAREQYF TGTGCCAGCTCCATGGTGGGGGCGCGGGAGCAGTACTTC
- - TRBJ2-5 TRBV28 CASSPIDRNQETQYF TGTGCCAGCAGCCCCATCGACAGAAATCAAGAGACCCAGTACTTC
- - TRBJ2-1 TRBV7-3 CASSPLGGHEQFF TGTGCCAGCAGCCCCCTAGGGGGGCATGAGCAGTTCTTC
- TRBD2 TRBJ2-7 TRBV3-1/TRBV3-2 CASSLLAGAAYEQYF TGTGCCAGCAGCCTACTAGCGGGAGCCGCCTACGAGCAGTACTTC
- - TRBJ2-3 TRBV7-6 CASSHTVAHTDTQYF TGTGCCAGCAGCCATACGGTGGCCCATACAGATACGCAGTATTTT
- TRBD2 TRBJ2-7 TRBV5-4 CASSSLREGGEQYF TGTGCCAGCAGCTCCTTGCGGGAGGGGGGCGAGCAGTACTTC
- - TRBJ2-7 TRBV27 CASGEQFGYEQYF TGTGCCAGCGGTGAACAGTTCGGTTACGAGCAGTACTTC
- - TRBJ2-3 TRBV15 CATSRDNSGGTQYF TGTGCCACCAGCAGAGATAATAGCGGAGGTACGCAGTATTTT
- - TRBJ2-1 TRBV3-1/TRBV3-2 CASSQASSGEQFF TGTGCCAGCAGCCAAGCCTCCTCTGGTGAGCAGTTCTTC
medium-sized - TRBJ1-3 TRBV11-2 CASPVRDSGNTIYF TGTGCCAGCCCCGTTCGAGACTCTGGAAACACCATATATTTT
- - TRBJ2-3 TRBV7-2 CASTPLTDTQYF TGTGCCAGCACGCCTCTGACAGATACGCAGTATTTT
- TRBD1 TRBJ1-3 TRBV9 CASSARQGRSGNTIYF TGTGCCAGCAGCGCTCGACAGGGTCGCTCTGGAAACACCATATATTTT
few - TRBJ1-2 TRBV12-3/TRBV12-4 CASSFGQNYGYTF TGTGCCAGCAGTTTTGGACAAAACTATGGCTACACCTTC
- - TRBJ2-7 TRBV1 CTTPPGLAGGPSRGEQYF TGCACCACCCCACCGGGTTTAGCGGGAGGGCCCTCGAGAGGCGAGCAGTACTTC
once - TRBJ2-3 TRBV5-1 CASCNSGSTDTQYF TGCGCCAGCTGTAATTCGGGGTCCACAGATACGCAGTATTTT
- - TRBJ2-2 TRBV9 CASSVTERIPGELFF TGTGCCAGCAGCGTAACAGAACGAATACCCGGGGAGCTGTTTTTT
- TRBD2 TRBJ2-1 TRBV28 CASSFFRTSGSWDNEQFF TGTGCCAGCAGTTTTTTTCGGACTAGCGGGAGTTGGGACAATGAGCAGTTCTTC
- - TRBJ2-1 TRBV25-1 CASSPRRGTGHYNEQFF TGTGCCAGCAGTCCTAGGAGGGGCACGGGACACTACAATGAGCAGTTCTTC
- - TRBJ2-1 TRBV28 CASGRVTSSYNEQFF TGTGCCAGCGGTAGAGTTACAAGCTCCTACAATGAGCAGTTCTTC
- TRBD2 TRBJ2-2 TRBV28 CASSFPLPGTSGRAQTGELFF TGTGCCAGCAGTTTCCCGCTGCCCGGGACTAGCGGGAGGGCCCAAACCGGGGAGCTGTTTTTT
- - TRBJ2-6 TRBV27 CASSFGSGANVLTF TGTGCCAGCAGTTTCGGTTCTGGGGCCAACGTCCTGACTTTC
- - TRBJ2-7 TRBV6-5 CAIYRMPYEQYF TGTGCCATCTACAGGATGCCCTACGAGCAGTACTTC
- - TRBJ2-7 TRBV28 CAIGTLSPYEQYF TGTGCCATCGGGACCCTGAGCCCCTACGAGCAGTACTTC
- TRBD1 TRBJ1-2 TRBV5-4 CASSYERQGLGNYGYTF TGTGCCAGCAGCTACGAACGACAGGGGTTGGGTAACTATGGCTACACCTTC
- - TRBJ1-6 TRBV5-4 CASSLKGDGNSPLHF TGTGCCAGCAGCTTGAAGGGAGATGGCAATTCACCCCTCCACTTT
- TRBD2 TRBJ2-1 TRBV27 CASSHRDYSYNEQFF TGTGCCAGCAGTCACCGGGACTACTCCTACAATGAGCAGTTCTTC